Listed here is a single T cell receptor beta chain. Its antigen is currently unknown. The PCR used 60 Vbeta and 13 Jbeta primers. Sequencing used immunoSEQ multiplex PCR; TCRdb keeps in-frame clones, though not all of them. Altogether fewer than 100,000 clones are present, 60% to 80% being singletons, with the ten largest covering 6% to 8.5%. This entry is derived from a study of cytomegalovirus exposure and HLA in healthy donors. Overall study: Around 77% of 300 to 450 genotyped donors fell in the Caucasian-associated ancestry cluster. The study's findings and limits: In vitro testing confirmed a few CMV-associated chains as specific for CMV antigens.

Material for sequencing was PBMCs. This clonotype was sampled from a female donor in good health and CMV-seronegative.

The CDR3 nucleotides are TGTGCCAGCAGCGGCCCGCAGGGGGTTGCCCCCTACGAGCAGTACTTC. As protein: CASSGPQGVAPYEQYF. This chain connects TRBV9 to TRBJ2-7; 7 positions agree with TRBD1. Trimming removed 3 bases from V and 2 bases from J; junction bases left unmatched: 11. The germline gives CDR1 SGDLS, CDR2 YYNGEE. The CDR3 sequence is 16 residues long.